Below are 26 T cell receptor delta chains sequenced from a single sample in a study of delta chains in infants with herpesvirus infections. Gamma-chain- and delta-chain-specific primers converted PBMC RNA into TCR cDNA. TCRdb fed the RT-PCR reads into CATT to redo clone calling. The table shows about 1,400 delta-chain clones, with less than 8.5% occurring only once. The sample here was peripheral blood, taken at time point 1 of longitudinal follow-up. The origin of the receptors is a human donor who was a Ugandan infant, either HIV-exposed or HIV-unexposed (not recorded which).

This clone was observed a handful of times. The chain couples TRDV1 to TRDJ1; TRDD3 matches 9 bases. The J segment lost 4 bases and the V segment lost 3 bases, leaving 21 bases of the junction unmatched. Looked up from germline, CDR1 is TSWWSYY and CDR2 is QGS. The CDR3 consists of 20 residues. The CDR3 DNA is TGTGCTCTTGGGGACCCAGGCATTCCTAGTAAGGGGATACGGAGCGATAAACTCATCTTT. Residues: CALGDPGIPSKGIRSDKLIF.

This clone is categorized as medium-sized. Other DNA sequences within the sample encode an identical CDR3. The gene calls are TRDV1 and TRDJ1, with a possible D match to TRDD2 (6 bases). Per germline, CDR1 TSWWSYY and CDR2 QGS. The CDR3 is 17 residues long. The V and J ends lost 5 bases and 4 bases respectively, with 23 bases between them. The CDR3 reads CALGLGSYGTVCDKLIF. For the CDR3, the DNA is TGTGCTCTTGGGCTTGGCTCCTACGGTACGGTTTGCGATAAACTCATCTTT.

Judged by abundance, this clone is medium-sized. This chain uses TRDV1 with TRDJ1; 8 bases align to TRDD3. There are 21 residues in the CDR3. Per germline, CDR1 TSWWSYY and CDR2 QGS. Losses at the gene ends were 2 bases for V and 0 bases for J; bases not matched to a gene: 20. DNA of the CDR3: TGTGCTCTTGGGGAAGATTCCTTTTTCAACATACTGGGGGCCCACACCGATAAACTCATCTTT. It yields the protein CALGEDSFFNILGAHTDKLIF.

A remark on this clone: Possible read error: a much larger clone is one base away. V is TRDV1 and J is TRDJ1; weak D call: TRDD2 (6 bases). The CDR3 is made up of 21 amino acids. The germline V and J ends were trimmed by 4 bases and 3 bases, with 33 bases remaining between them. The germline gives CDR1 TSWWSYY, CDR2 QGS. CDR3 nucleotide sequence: TGTGCTCTTGGGGCCCTCGGGGCTTCCTCGCGGTACTCTCCCCTTGCCGATAAACTCATCTTT. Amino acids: CALGALGASSRYSPLADKLIF.

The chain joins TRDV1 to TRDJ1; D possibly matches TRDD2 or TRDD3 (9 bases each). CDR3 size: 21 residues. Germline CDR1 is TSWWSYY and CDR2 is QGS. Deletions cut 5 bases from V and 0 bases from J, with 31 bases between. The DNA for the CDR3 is TGTGCTCTTGGGTCACGGCCTTCCTACGGGGATACGCGTTTTTACACCGATAAACTCATCTTT. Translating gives CALGSRPSYGDTRFYTDKLIF.

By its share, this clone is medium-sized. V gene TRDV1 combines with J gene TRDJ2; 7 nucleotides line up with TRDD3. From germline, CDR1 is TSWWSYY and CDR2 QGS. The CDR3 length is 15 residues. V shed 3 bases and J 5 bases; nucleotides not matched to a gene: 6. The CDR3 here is CALGDYTGVTAQLFF. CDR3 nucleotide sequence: TGTGCTCTTGGGGATTACACTGGGGTTACAGCACAACTCTTCTTT.

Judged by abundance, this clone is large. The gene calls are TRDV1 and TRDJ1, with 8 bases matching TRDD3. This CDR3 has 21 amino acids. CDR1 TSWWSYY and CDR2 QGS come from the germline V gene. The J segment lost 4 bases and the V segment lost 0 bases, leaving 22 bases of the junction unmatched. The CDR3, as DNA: TGTGCTCTTGGGGAACTAGTAAGTTCCTCCCTTACTGGGGGGAGAGACGATAAACTCATCTTT. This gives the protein CALGELVSSSLTGGRDDKLIF.

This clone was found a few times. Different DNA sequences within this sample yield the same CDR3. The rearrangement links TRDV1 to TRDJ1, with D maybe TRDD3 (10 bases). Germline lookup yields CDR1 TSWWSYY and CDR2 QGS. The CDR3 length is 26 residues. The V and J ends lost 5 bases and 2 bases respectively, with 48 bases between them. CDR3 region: CALGLPFLRVRIIPYWGIRPTDKLIF. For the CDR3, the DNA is TGTGCTCTTGGGTTACCCTTCCTACGTGTTCGGATAATACCATACTGGGGGATCCGTCCAACCGATAAACTCATCTTT.

CDR3 residues: CALGSAPGGWGIRYTDKLIF. The CDR3 DNA is TGTGCTCTTGGTAGCGCTCCAGGGGGGTGGGGGATACGGTACACCGATAAACTCATCTTT. The chain is built from TRDV1 and TRDJ1; 11 nucleotides match TRDD3. The V gene end was trimmed by 6 bases and the J gene end by 0 bases; junction bases not matched to a gene: 18. CDR3 size: 20 residues. In germline, CDR1 is TSWWSYY, CDR2 QGS.

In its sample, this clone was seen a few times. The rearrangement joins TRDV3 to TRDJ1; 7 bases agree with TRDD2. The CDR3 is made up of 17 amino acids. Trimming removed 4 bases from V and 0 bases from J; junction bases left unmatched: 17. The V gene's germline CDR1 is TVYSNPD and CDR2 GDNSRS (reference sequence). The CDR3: CASLSYPRAYYTDKLIF. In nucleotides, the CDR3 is TGTGCCTCCCTTTCCTACCCTCGGGCTTATTACACCGATAAACTCATCTTT.

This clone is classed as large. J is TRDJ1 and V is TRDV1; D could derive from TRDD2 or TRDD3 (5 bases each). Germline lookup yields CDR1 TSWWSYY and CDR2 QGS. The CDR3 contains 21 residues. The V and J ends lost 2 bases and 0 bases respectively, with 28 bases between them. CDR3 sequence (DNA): TGTGCTCTTGGGGAAGATCCCCATTCCTCCGTACTGGATTGGTACACCGATAAACTCATCTTT. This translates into CALGEDPHSSVLDWYTDKLIF.

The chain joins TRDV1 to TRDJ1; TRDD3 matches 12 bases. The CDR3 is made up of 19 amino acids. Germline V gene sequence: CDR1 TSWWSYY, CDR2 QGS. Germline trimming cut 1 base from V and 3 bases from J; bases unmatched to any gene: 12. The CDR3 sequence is CALGERRDRTGGYSDKLIF. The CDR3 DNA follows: TGTGCTCTTGGGGAACGGCGTGACCGTACTGGGGGATACTCCGATAAACTCATCTTT.

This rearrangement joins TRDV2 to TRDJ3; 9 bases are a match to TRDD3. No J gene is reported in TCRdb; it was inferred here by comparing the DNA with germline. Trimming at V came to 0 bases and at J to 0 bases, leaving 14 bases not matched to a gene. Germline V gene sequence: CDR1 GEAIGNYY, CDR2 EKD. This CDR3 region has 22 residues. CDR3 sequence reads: CACDTVSNWGSPSSWDTRQMFF. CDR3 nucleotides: TGTGCCTGTGACACCGTTTCAAACTGGGGGAGCCCTTCCTCCTGGGACACCCGACAGATGTTTTTC.

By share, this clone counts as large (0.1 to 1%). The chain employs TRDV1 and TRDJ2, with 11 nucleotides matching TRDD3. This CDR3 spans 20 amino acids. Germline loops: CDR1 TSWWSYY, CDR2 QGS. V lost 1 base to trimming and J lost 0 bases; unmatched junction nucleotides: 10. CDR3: CALGEHVAGGYKPLTAQLFF. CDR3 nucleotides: TGTGCTCTTGGGGAACACGTGGCTGGGGGATACAAACCTTTGACAGCACAACTCTTCTTT.

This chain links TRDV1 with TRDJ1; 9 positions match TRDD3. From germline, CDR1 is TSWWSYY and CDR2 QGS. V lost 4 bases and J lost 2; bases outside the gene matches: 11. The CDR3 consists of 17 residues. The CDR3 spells CALGAPPWGIVTDKLIF. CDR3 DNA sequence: TGTGCTCTTGGGGCTCCTCCGTGGGGGATAGTTACCGATAAACTCATCTTT.

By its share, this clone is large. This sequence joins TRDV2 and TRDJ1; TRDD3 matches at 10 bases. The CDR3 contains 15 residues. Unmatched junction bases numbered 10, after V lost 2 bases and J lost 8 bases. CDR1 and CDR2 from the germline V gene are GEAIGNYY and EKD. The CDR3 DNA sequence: TGTGCCTGTGACAGACTGGGGGATTATTATCCGAAACTCATCTTT. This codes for CACDRLGDYYPKLIF.

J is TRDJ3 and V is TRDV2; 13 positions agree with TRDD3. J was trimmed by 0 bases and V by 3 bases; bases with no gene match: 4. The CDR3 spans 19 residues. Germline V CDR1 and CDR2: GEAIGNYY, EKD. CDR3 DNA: TGTGCCTGTGACGGGACTGGGGGATACGACTCCTGGGACACCCGACAGATGTTTTTC. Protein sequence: CACDGTGGYDSWDTRQMFF.

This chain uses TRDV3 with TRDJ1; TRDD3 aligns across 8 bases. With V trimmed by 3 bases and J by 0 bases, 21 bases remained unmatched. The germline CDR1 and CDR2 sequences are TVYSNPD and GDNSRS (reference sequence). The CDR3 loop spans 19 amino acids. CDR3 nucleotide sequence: TGTGCCTTGGGGCTAGGGGACTGGGGGCCCCTTCTATACACCGATAAACTCATCTTT. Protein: CALGLGDWGPLLYTDKLIF.

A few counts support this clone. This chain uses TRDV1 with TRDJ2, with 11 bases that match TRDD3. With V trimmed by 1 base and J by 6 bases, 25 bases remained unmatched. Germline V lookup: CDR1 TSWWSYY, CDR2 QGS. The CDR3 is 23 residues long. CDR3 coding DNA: TGTGCTCTTGGGGAACCGAGGGGCTCCTACTCCGTCTGGGGGATACCGAGGTCAGCACAACTCTTCTTT. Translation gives CALGEPRGSYSVWGIPRSAQLFF.

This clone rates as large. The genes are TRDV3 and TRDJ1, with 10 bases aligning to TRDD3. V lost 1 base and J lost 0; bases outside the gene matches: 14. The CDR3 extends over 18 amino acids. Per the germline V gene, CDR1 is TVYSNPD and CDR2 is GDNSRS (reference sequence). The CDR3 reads CAFKVLGDPTWHTDKLIF. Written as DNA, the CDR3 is TGTGCCTTTAAAGTACTGGGGGATCCTACATGGCACACCGATAAACTCATCTTT.

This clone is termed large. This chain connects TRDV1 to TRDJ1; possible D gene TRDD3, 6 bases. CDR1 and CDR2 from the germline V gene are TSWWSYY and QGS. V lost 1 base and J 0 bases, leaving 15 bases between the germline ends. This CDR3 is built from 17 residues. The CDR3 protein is CALGEPPLGTHTDKLIF. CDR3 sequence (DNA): TGTGCTCTTGGGGAACCCCCGCTGGGGACCCACACCGATAAACTCATCTTT.

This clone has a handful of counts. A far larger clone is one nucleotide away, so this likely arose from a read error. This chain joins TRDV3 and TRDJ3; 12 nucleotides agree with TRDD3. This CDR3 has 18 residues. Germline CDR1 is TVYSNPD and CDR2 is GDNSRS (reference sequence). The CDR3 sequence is CACDTVLGDTWDTRQMFF. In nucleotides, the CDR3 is TGTGCCTGTGACACCGTACTGGGGGATACTTGGGACACACGACAGATGTTTTTC.

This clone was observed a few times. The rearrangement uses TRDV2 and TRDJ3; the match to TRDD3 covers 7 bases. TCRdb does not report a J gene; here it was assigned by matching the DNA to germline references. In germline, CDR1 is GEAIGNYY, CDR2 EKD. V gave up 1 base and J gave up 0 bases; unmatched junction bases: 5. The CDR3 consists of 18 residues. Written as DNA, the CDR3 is TGTGCCTGTGACACAGTACTGGGGAGCTCCTGGGACACCCGACAGATGTTTTTC. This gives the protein CACDTVLGSSWDTRQMFF.

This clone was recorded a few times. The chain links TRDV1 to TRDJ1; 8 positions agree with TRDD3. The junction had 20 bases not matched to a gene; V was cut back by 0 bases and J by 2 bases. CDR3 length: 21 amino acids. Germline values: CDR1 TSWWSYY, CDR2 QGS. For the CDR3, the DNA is TGTGCTCTTGGGGAACTTGAAAAACCAACGTGGGATACGCTTAAAACCGATAAACTCATCTTT. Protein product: CALGELEKPTWDTLKTDKLIF.

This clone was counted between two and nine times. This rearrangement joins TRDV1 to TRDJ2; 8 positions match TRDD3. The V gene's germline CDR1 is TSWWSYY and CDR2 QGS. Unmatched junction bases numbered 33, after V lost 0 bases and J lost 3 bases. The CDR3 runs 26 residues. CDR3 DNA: TGTGCTCTTGGGGAACTATCTTACCCCCTCCTCCCTAGTGGGGTTACTGGGGGTCAACTGACAGCACAACTCTTCTTT. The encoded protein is CALGELSYPLLPSGVTGGQLTAQLFF.

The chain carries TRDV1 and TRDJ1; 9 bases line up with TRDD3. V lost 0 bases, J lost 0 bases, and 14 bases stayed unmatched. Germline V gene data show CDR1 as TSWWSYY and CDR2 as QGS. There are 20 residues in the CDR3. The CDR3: CALGELIAPGGYYHTDKLIF. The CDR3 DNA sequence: TGTGCTCTTGGGGAACTAATCGCGCCCGGGGGATACTATCACACCGATAAACTCATCTTT.